This paragraph covers one T cell receptor beta chain sequence. The antigen is not known. This record belongs to a study of cytomegalovirus exposure and HLA in healthy donors. Germline V gene lookup returns CDR1 SGHRS and CDR2 YFSETQ. There are 14 residues in the CDR3. V was pared by 4 bases and J by 1 base, with 1 base of the junction left unmatched. Vbeta (60) and Jbeta (13) primers were used in the PCR. Method: immunoSEQ multiplex PCR; TCRdb's copy keeps in-frame clones and lacks some. The repertoire holds about 200,000 clones, about nine tenths seen once, with approximately 0.98% in the top ten. Study-level findings and limits: Altogether, about 160 TCR beta chains were recorded as cytomegalovirus-associated. Later analysis associated a missense DCLRE1C variant with TCR beta V- and J-gene trimming. Productive status was seen about 87% or about 30% of the time for most TCR beta V segments in an earlier analysis. A later analysis associated 15,000 or so TCR beta sequences with HLA alleles at a 0.05 false discovery rate.

This chain links TRBV5-1 with TRBJ2-3; 9 nucleotides line up with TRBD1. The TCR comes from a boy younger than 10 in good health and CMV-seronegative. The sequenced sample consisted of PBMCs. The CDR3 reads CASSRTGGTDTQYF. In DNA form, the CDR3 reads TGCGCCAGCAGCCGGACAGGGGGCACAGATACGCAGTATTTT.